This T cell receptor (beta chain) was found in a study of Graves' ophthalmopathy and Graves' hyperthyroidism. Only a few counts were recorded for this clonotype. Germline CDR1 SNHLY, CDR2 FYNNEI. The CDR3 is made up of 18 amino acids. V gave up 6 bases and J gave up 5 bases; unmatched junction bases: 17. Transcripts of RNA were the source for amplifying TCR beta CDR3 regions. Scientists carried out first-round RT-PCR using HTBI primers and then a second-round multiplex PCR. In TCRdb, the multiplex PCR reads were re-called with MiXCR into one record per CDR3 protein. The repertoire holds roughly 400,000 distinct CDR3 sequences, with about a sixth as singletons.

The chain carries TRBV2 and TRBJ2-7; 12 nucleotides match TRBD2. Sequenced: peripheral blood. The sequence came from an adult woman with stable Graves' hyperthyroidism. Here the CDR3 DNA reads TGTGCCAGCAGACTCAGGAAGACTAGCGGGAGTTGGGCTGACGAGCAGTACTTC. The encoded protein is CASRLRKTSGSWADEQYF.